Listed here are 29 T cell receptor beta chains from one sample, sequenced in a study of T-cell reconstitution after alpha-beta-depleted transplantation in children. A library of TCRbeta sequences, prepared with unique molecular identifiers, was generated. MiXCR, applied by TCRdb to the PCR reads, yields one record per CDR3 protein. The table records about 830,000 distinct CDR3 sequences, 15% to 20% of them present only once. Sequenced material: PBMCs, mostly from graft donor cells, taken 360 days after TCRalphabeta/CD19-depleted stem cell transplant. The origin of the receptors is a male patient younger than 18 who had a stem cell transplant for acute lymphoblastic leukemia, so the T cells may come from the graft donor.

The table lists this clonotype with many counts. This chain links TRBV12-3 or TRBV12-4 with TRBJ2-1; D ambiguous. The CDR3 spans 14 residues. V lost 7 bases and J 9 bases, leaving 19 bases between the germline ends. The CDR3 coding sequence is TGTGCCAGCAACCTTCATTCTAGTCCCTTTGAGCAGTTCTTC. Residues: CASNLHSSPFEQFF.

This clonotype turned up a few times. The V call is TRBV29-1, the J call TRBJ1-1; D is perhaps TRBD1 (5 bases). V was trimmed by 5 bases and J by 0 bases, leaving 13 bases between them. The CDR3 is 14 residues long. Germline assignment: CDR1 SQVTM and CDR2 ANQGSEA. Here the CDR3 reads CSVRVQAVNTEAFF. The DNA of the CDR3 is TGCAGCGTTCGTGTACAGGCAGTGAACACTGAAGCTTTCTTT.

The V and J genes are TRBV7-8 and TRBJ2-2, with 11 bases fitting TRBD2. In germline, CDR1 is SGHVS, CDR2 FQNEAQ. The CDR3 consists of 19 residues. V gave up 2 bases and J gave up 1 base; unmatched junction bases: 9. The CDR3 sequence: CASSLRRTSGPRNTGELFF. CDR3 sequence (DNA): TGTGCCAGCAGCTTAAGGCGGACTAGCGGGCCACGGAACACCGGGGAGCTGTTTTTT. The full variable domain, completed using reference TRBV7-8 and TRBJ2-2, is GAGVSQSPRYKVAKRGQDVALRCDPISGHVSLFWYQQALGQGPEFLTYFQNEAQLDKSGLPSDRFFAERPEGSVSTLKIQRTQQEDSAVYLCASSLRRTSGPRNTGELFFGEGSRLTVL.

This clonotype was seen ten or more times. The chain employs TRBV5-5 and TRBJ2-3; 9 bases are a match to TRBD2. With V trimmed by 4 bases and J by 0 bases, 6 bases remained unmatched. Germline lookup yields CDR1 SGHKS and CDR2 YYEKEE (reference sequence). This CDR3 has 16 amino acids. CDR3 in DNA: TGTGCCAGCAGCCCAATTAGCGGGGGCAGCACAGATACGCAGTATTTT. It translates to CASSPISGGSTDTQYF.

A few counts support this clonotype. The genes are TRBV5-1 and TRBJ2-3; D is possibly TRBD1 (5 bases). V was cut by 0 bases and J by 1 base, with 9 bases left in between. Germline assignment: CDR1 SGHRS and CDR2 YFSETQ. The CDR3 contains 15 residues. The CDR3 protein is CASSLEVRGTDTQYF. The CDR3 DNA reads TGCGCCAGCAGCTTGGAGGTCAGGGGCACAGATACGCAGTATTTT.

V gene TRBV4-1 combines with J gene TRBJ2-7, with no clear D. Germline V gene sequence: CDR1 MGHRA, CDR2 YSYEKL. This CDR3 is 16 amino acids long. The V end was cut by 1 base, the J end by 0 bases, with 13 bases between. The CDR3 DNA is TGCGCCAGCAGCCAAGGCCCCCACCACCCCTCCTACGAGCAGTACTTC. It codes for CASSQGPHHPSYEQYF.

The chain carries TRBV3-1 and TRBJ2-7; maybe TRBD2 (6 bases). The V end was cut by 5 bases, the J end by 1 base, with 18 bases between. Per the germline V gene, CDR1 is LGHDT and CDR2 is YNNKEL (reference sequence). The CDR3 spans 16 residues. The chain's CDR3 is CASSEVPREPSYEQYF. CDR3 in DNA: TGTGCCAGCAGCGAAGTCCCTCGGGAGCCGTCCTACGAGCAGTACTTC.

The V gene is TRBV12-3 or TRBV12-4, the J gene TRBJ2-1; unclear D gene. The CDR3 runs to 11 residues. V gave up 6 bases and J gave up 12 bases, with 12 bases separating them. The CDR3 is CASSLTFGQFF. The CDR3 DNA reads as TGTGCCAGCAGCCTCACGTTCGGGCAGTTCTTC.

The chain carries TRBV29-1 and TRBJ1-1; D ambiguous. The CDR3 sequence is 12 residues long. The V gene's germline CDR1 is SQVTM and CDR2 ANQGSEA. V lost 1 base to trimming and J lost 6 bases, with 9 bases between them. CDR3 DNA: TGCAGCGTTGAAGGGGAGAGCGCTGAAGCTTTCTTT. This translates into CSVEGESAEAFF. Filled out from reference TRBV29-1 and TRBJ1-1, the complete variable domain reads SAVISQKPSRDICQRGTSLTIQCQVDSQVTMMFWYRQQPGQSLTLIATANQGSEATYESGFVIDKFPISRPNLTFSTLTVSNMSPEDSSIYLCSVEGESAEAFFGQGTRLTVV.

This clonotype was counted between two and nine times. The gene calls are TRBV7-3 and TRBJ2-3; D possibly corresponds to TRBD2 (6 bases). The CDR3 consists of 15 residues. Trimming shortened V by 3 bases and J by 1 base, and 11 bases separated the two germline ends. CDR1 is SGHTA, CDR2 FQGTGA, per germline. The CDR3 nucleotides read TGTGCCAGCAGCTTTGCGGGATTACGCACAGATACGCAGTATTTT. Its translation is CASSFAGLRTDTQYF.

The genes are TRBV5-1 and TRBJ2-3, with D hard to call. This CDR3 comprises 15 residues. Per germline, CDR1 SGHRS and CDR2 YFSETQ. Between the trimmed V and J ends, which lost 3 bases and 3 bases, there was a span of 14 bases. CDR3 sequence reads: CASSSRAKGTDTQYF. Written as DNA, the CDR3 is TGCGCCAGCAGCTCCCGGGCTAAAGGGACAGATACGCAGTATTTT.

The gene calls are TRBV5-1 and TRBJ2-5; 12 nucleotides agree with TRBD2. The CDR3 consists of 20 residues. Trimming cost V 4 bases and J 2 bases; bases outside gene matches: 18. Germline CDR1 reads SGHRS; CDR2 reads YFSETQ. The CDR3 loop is CASSPVLAGGPNLGQETQYF. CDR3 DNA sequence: TGCGCCAGCAGCCCTGTCCTAGCGGGAGGGCCTAATTTGGGGCAAGAGACCCAGTACTTC.

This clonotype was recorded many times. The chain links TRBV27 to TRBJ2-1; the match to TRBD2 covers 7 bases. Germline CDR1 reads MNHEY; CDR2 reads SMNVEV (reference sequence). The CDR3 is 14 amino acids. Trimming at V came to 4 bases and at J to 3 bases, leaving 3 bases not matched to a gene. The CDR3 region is CASSWGRGYNEQFF. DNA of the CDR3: TGTGCCAGCAGTTGGGGGAGGGGCTACAATGAGCAGTTCTTC.

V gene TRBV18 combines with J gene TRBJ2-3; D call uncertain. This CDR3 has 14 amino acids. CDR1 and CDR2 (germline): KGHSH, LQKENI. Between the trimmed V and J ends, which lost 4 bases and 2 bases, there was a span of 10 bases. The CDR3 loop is CASSRIIPTDTQYF. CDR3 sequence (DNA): TGTGCCAGCTCACGTATCATTCCCACAGATACGCAGTATTTT.

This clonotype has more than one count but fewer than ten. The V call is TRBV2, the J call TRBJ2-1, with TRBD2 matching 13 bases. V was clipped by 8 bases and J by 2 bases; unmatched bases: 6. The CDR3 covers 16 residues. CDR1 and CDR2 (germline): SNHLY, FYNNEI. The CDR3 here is CASPRGTSGTYNEQFF. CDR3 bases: TGTGCCAGCCCAAGAGGGACTAGCGGGACCTACAATGAGCAGTTCTTC.

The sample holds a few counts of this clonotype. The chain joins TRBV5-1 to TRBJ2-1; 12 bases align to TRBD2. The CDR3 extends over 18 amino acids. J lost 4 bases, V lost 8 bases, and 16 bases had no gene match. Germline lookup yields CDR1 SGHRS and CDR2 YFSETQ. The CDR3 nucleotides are TGCGCCAGTCACCGGGGCCAGCTGGGACTAGCGGGTTACAATGAGCAGTTCTTC. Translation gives CASHRGQLGLAGYNEQFF.

CDR3 sequence reads: CASSVGGLAIEQYF. Written as DNA, the CDR3 is TGTGCCAGCAGCGTAGGAGGACTAGCAATAGAGCAGTACTTC. The chain has TRBV9 and TRBJ2-7; 8 bases are shared with TRBD2. The trim removed 0 bases at V and 7 bases at J, leaving 6 bases unmatched. In germline, CDR1 is SGDLS, CDR2 YYNGEE. The CDR3 totals 14 residues.

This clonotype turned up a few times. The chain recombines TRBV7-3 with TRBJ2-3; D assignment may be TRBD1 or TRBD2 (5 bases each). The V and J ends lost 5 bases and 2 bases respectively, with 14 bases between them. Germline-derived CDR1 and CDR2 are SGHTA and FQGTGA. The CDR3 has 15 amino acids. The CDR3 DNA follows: TGTGCCAGCAGCCCCCGGGGCGGAGCCACAGATACGCAGTATTTT. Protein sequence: CASSPRGGATDTQYF.

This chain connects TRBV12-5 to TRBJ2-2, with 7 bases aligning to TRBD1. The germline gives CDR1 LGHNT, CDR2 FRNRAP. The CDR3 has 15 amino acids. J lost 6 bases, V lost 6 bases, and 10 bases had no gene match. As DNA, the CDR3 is TGTGCTAGTGGACAGGGGCCATCAACACCCGGGGAGCTGTTTTTT. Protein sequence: CASGQGPSTPGELFF. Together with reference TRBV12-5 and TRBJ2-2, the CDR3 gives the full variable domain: DARVTQTPRHKVTEMGQEVTMRCQPILGHNTVFWYRQTMMQGLELLAYFRNRAPLDDSGMPKDRFSAEMPDATLATLKIQPSEPRDSAVYFCASGQGPSTPGELFFGEGSRLTVL.

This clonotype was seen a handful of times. CDR3 loop: CASSLTAAIETQYF. The CDR3 DNA is TGTGCCAGCAGCTTGACAGCGGCGATAGAGACCCAGTACTTC. This chain links TRBV7-8 with TRBJ2-5; D assignment may be TRBD1 or TRBD2 (5 bases each). The ends were cut back, 3 bases at V and 4 bases at J, with 12 bases in the middle. Germline V gives CDR1 SGHVS, CDR2 FQNEAQ. This CDR3 spans 14 amino acids.

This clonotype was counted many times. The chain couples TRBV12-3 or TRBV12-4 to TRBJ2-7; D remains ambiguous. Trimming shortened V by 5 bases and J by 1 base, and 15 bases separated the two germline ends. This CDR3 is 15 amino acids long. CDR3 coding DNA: TGTGCCAGCAGTCTTATCGGTGACCGGTCCTACGAGCAGTACTTC. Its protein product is CASSLIGDRSYEQYF.

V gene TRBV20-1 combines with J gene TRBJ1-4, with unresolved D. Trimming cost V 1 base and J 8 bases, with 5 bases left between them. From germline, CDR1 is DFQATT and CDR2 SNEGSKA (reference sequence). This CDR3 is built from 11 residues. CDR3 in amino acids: CSARGGEKLFF. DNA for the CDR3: TGCAGTGCTAGAGGCGGCGAAAAACTGTTTTTT.

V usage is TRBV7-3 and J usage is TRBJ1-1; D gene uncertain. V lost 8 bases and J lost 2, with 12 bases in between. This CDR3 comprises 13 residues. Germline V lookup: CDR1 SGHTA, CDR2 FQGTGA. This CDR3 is CASGDGVNTEAFF. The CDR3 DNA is TGTGCCAGCGGAGACGGGGTTAACACTGAAGCTTTCTTT.

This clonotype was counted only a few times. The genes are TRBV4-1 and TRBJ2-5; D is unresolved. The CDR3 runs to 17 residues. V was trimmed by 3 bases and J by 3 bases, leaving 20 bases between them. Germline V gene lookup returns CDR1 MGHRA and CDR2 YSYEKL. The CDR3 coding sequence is TGCGCCAGCAGCCACCATCAGGTGGTCAAATACAAAGAGACCCAGTACTTC. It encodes CASSHHQVVKYKETQYF.

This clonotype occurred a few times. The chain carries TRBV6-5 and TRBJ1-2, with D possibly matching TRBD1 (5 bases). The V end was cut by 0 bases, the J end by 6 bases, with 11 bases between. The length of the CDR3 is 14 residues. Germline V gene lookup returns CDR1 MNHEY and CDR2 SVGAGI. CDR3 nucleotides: TGTGCCAGCAGTTACTCGGCGGGCAGGGATGGCTACACCTTC. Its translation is CASSYSAGRDGYTF.

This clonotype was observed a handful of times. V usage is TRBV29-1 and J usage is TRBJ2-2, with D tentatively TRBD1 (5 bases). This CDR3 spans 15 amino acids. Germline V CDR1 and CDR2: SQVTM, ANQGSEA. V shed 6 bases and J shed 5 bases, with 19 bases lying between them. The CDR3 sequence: CSVSGRGQGTGELFF. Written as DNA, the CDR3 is TGCAGCGTCTCAGGGCGTGGGCAGGGAACCGGGGAGCTGTTTTTT.

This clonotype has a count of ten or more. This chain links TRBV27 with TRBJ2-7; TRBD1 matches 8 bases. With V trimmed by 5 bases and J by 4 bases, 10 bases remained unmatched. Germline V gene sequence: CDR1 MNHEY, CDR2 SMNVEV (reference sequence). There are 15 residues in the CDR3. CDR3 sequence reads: CASSPRTGRGYEQYF. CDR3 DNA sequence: TGTGCCAGCAGTCCCCGGACAGGGAGAGGGTACGAGCAGTACTTC.

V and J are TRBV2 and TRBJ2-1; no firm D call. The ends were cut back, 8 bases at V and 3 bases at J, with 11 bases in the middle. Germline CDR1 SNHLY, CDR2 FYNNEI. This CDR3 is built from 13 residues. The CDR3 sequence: CASRHRSYNEQFF. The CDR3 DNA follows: TGTGCCAGCCGACATAGGAGCTACAATGAGCAGTTCTTC.

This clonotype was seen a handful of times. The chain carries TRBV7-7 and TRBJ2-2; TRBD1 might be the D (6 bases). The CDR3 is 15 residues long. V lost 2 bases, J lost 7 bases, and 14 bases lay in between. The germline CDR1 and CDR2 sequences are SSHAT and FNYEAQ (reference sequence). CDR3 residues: CASSLPGRGIGELFF. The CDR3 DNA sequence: TGTGCCAGCAGCTTACCTGGCAGGGGTATCGGGGAGCTGTTTTTT.